The sequence of this T cell receptor beta chain was determined in a study of blood T cell repertoires in COVID-19. Across the study: Samples taken during acute and convalescent COVID-19 were collected in the United States, Italy and Spain. From T cells, B-cell-depleted T cells, or PBMCs came the material, which was cDNA or gDNA.

With V trimmed by 1 base and J by 6 bases, 1 base remained unmatched. CDR3 length: 13 residues. In the original analysis: Reference gene primer amplification gave estimated nucleated cell counts. Sequenced by immunoSEQ multiplex PCR; TCRdb stores in-frame clones only, minus some. Clone size and the V and J calls come from that table; the DNA yielded D and trimming. The sample lists 250,000 to 350,000 clones, 65% to 85% occurring once. This receptor was taken from a woman between 50 and 59 years old with acute or convalescent COVID-19. J is TRBJ1-1 and V is TRBV12-3 or TRBV12-4; 8 nucleotides line up with TRBD1. Source material: peripheral blood. CDR3 in amino acids: CASSLGTGSEAFF. CDR3 sequence (DNA): TGTGCCAGCAGTTTAGGGACAGGGTCTGAAGCTTTCTTT.